This T cell receptor beta chain was obtained from a study of CD8 T cell repertoires and HIV-1 epitope variants. Study-level information: Twenty-five autologous and known Gag and Nef epitope variant peptides each stimulated T cells separately. Tested: three Gag epitope families, Nef HW9 and YT9. Control wells had CMV/EBV/flu peptides, negative Ebola AY9, or no peptide.

Points from the study as a whole: Eight or nine antigen-specific TCR beta clonotypes were found; roughly six seemed cross-reactive to variants.

This clone showed up just a few times. The antigen is not known. V was cut by 2 bases and J by 5 bases, with 14 bases left in between. In germline, CDR1 is SGDLS, CDR2 YYNGEE. CDR3 length: 14 residues. Generated by immunoSEQ multiplex PCR, the TCRdb table keeps only in-frame clones and is missing some. The table lists approximately 1,800 clones, about 69% of them singletons. Material: cultured CD8+ T cells derived from PBMCs. The chain is built from TRBV9 and TRBJ2-7, with D possibly matching TRBD1 (7 bases). This sequence originates from a male donor with HIV. The CDR3 bases are TGTGCCAGCAGCGTGTCAGGGGGGATGGACGAGCAGTACTTC. Translation: CASSVSGGMDEQYF.